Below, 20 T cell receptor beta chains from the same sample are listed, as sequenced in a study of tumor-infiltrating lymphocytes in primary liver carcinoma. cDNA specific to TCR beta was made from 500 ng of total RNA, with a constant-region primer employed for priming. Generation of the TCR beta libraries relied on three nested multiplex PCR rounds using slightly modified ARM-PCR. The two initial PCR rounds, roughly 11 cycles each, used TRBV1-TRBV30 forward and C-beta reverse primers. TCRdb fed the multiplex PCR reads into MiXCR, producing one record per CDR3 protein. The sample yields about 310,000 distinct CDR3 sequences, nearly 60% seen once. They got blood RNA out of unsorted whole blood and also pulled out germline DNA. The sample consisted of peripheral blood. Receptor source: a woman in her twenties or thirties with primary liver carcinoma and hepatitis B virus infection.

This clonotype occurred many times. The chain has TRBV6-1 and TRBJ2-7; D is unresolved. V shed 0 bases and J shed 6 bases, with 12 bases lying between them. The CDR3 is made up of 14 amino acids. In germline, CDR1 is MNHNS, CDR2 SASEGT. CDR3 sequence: CASSEAGWGGEQYF. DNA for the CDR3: TGTGCCAGCAGTGAAGCCGGGTGGGGTGGCGAGCAGTACTTC.

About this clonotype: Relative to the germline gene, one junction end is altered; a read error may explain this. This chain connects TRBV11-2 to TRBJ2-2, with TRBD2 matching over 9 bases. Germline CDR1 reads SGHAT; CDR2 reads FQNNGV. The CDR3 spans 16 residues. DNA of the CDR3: TGTGCCAGCAGCCAACCCGGACTAGCGACCACAGGGGAGCTGTCTTTT. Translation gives CASSQPGLATTGELSF.

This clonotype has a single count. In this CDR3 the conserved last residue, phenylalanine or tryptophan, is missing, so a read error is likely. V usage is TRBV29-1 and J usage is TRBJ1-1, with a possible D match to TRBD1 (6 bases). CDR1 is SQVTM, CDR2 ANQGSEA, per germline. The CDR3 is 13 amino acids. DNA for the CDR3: TGCGGCGCAAGGGGGGGCCTGAACACTGAAGCTTTCTCT. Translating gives CGARGGLNTEAFS.

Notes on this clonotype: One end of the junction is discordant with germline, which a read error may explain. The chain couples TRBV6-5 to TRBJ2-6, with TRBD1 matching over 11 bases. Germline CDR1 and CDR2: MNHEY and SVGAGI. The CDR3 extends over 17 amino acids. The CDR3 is CASSYPGQGAGASVLTF. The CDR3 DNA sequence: TGTGCCAGCAGTTACCCAGGACAGGGGGCTGGGGCCAGCGTCCTGACTTTC.

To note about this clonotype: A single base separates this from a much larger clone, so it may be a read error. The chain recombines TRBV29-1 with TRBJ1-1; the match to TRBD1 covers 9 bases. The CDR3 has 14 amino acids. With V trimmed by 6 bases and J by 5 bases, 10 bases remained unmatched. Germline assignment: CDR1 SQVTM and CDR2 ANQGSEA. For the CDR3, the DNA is TGCAGCGTCTCTTTAGGGACAGGGATAACTGAAGCTTTCTTT. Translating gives CSVSLGTGITEAFF.

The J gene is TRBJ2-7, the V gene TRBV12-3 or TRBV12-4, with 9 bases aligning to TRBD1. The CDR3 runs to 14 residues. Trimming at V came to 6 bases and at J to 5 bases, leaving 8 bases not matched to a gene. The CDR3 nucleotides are TGTGCCAGCAGCCCGGGGACAGGGCGCCACGAGCAGTACTTC. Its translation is CASSPGTGRHEQYF.

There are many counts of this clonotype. This CDR3 reads CASRPRHSGNTIYF. For the CDR3, the DNA is TGTGCCAGCAGACCCCGACACTCTGGAAACACCATATATTTT. The J gene is TRBJ1-3, the V gene TRBV6-5; D is ambiguous. Per the germline V gene, CDR1 is MNHEY and CDR2 is SVGAGI. CDR3 length: 14 residues. The germline V and J ends were trimmed by 6 bases and 0 bases, with 9 bases remaining between them.

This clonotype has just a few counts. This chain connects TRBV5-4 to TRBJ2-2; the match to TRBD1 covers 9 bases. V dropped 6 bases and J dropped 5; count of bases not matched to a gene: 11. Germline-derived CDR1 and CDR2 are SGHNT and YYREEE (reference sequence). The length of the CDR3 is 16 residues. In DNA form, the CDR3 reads TGTGCCAGCAACAAACAGGGGGCGCAGAGTACCGGGGAGCTGTTTTTT. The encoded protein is CASNKQGAQSTGELFF.

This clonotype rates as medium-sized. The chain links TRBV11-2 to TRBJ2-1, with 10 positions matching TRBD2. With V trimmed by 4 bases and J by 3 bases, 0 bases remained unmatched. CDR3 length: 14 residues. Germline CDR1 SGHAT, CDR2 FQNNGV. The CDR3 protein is CASSWTSGYNEQFF. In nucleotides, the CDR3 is TGTGCCAGCAGCTGGACTAGCGGCTACAATGAGCAGTTCTTC.

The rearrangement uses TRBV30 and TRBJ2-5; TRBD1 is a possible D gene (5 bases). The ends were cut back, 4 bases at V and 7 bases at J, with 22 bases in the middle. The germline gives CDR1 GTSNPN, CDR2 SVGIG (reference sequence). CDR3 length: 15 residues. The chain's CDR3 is CAWMGQPSTPGTQYF. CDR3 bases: TGTGCCTGGATGGGGCAGCCATCGACGCCCGGGACCCAGTACTTC. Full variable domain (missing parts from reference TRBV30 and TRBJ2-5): SQTIHQWPATLVQPVGSPLSLECTVEGTSNPNLYWYRQAAGRGLQLLFYSVGIGQISSEVPQNLSASRPQDRQFILSSKKLLLSDSGFYLCAWMGQPSTPGTQYFGPGTRLLVL.

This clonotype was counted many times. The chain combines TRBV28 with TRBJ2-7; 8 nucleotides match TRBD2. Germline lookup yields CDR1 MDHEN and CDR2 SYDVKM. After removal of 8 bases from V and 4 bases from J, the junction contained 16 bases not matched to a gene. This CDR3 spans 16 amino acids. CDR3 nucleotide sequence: TGTGCCAGCGCCACCTCCGGGAGGGCCTTGCAGTACGAGCAGTACTTC. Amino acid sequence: CASATSGRALQYEQYF.

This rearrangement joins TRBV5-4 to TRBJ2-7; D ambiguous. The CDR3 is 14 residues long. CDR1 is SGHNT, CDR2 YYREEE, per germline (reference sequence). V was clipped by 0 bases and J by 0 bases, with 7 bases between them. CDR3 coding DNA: TGTGCCAGCAGCTTGGACCTAGTCTCCTACGAGCAGTACTTC. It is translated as CASSLDLVSYEQYF.

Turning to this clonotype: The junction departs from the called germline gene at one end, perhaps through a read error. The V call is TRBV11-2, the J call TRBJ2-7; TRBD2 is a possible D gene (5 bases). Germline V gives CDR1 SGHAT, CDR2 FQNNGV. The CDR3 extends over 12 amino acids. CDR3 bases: TGTGCCTGCAGCTCCTACGACTACAAGCAGTACTTC. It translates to CACSSYDYKQYF.

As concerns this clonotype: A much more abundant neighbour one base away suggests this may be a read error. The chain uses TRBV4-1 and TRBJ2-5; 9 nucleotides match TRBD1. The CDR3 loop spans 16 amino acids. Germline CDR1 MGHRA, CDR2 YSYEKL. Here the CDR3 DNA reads TGCGCCACCAGCCAAGATAGGACAGGGGTTAGAGAGACCCAGTACTTC. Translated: CATSQDRTGVRETQYF.

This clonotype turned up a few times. The CDR3 here is CASSFQLDTGELFF. DNA for the CDR3: TGTGCCAGCAGCTTTCAGCTAGACACCGGGGAGCTGTTTTTT. This sequence joins TRBV7-9 and TRBJ2-2; no reliable D call. V gave up 3 bases and J gave up 3 bases, with 8 bases separating them. Germline CDR1 is SEHNR and CDR2 is FQNEAQ (reference sequence). The CDR3 is made up of 14 amino acids.

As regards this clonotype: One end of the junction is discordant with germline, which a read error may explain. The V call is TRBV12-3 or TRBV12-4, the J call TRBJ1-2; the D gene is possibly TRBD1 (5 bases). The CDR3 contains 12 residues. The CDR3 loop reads CVSMEGLSGYTF. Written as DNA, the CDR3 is TGTGTCAGCATGGAGGGGCTCAGCGGCTACACCTTC.

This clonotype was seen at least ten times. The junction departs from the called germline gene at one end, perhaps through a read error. The CDR3 is CASSLADTQYF. The CDR3 region has the DNA TGTGCCAGCAGCTTAGCGGATACGCAGTATTTT. The J gene is TRBJ2-3, the V gene TRBV12-3 or TRBV12-4; maybe TRBD2 (5 bases). CDR3 size: 11 residues.

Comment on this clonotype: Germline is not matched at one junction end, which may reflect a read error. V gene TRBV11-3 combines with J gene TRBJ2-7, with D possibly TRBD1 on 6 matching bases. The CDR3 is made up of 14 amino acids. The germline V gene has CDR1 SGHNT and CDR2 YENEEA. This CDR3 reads CANSPWGQYYEQYF. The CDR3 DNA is TGTGCCAACAGCCCCTGGGGACAATACTACGAGCAGTACTTC.

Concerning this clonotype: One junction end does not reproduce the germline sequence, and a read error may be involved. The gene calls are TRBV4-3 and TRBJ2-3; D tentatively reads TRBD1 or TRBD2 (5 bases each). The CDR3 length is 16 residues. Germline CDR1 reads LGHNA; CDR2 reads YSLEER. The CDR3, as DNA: TGCGCCAGCGGCCAAGCTGGGACGGGGAGCCCAGATACTCAGTATTTT. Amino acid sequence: CASGQAGTGSPDTQYF.

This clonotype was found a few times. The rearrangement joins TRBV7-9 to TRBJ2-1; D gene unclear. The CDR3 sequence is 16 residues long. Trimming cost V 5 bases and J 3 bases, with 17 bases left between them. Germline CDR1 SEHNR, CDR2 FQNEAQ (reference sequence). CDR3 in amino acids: CASSPHDSLGYNEQFF. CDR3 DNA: TGTGCCAGCAGCCCCCACGATAGTTTGGGCTACAATGAGCAGTTCTTC.